This T cell receptor beta chain was sequenced in a study of blood T cell repertoires in COVID-19. This table comes from immunoSEQ multiplex PCR, and its TCRdb copy is limited to in-frame clones, with some not included. The data contain fewer than 250,000 clones, around four fifths of them singletons. CDR3 size: 16 residues. Germline assignment: CDR1 LNHDA and CDR2 SQIVND (reference sequence). Trimming cost V 6 bases and J 9 bases; bases outside gene matches: 16. The chain couples TRBV19 to TRBJ2-1; 8 bases line up with TRBD2. The sample taken for sequencing was peripheral blood. This TCR derives from a man aged 55 to 70 with COVID-19, enrolled during active disease. Here the CDR3 reads CASSMGASGRGGEQFF. CDR3 nucleotide sequence: TGTGCCAGTAGCATGGGGGCCAGCGGGAGAGGTGGTGAGCAGTTCTTC. Drawing the rest from reference TRBV19 and TRBJ2-1, the complete variable domain is DGGITQSPKYLFRKEGQNVTLSCEQNLNHDAMYWYRQDPGQGLRLIYYSQIVNDFQKGDIAEGYSVSREKKESFPLTVTSAQKNPTAFYLCASSMGASGRGGEQFFGPGTRLTVL.